The clone carrying this T cell receptor (beta chain) came up once. The antigen is not known. This was the immunoSEQ version 4 assay in survey mode. Generated by immunoSEQ multiplex PCR, the TCRdb table keeps only in-frame clones and is missing some. The sample includes some 41,000 clones, approximately 86% of them seen just once. The data derive from a study of persistence of HIV-infected CD4 T cells. Whole-study context: Multiple blood draws of up to about 180 mL, except two donors with single leukapheresis.

The V and J ends lost 1 base and 8 bases respectively, with 5 bases between them. The germline V gene has CDR1 MGHRA and CDR2 YSYEKL. This CDR3 has 12 residues. Nonspecific anti-CD3/anti-CD28 bead stimulation represents the broad CD4+ T cell repertoire. Sorting selected CD4+ T cells upregulating both CD40 ligand and CD69. PBMCs were depleted of CD8+ T cells before stimulation. The chain uses TRBV4-1 and TRBJ2-2; D gene unclear. The clonotype comes from an adult man with HIV who was CMV-seropositive. Sequencing was performed on CD4+ T cells sorted from PBMCs after roughly 19-hour stimulation, taken from a patient who received antiretroviral therapy. CDR3: CASSQGEGELFF. The CDR3 DNA reads as TGCGCCAGCAGCCAAGGGGAAGGGGAGCTGTTTTTT.